Below, one T cell receptor (beta chain) is given with its context. The antigen remains undetermined. Unique molecular identifiers were incorporated during preparation of the TCRbeta library. TCRdb re-called the PCR reads through MiXCR, storing one row per CDR3 protein. The sample includes 250,000 to 400,000 distinct CDR3 sequences, approximately 23% seen only once; the top ten take approximately 11%. The data were obtained in a study of T-cell reconstitution after alpha-beta-depleted transplantation in children. General observations from the study: Some patients showed high day-60 TCRbeta diversity, which derived from surviving recipient T cells and thymic progenitors. Several hundred expanded graft clones reportedly were the source of alpha-beta T cells about two months after transplant. Counts and diversity of T cells one year after transplant came mostly from newly produced T cells.

After removal of 4 bases from V and 5 bases from J, the junction contained 9 bases not matched to a gene. From germline, CDR1 is SGHVS and CDR2 FNYEAQ. The CDR3 length is 17 residues. The clonotype originates from a male patient between 10 and 17 years old who had a stem cell transplant for acute lymphoblastic leukemia, so the T cells may come from the graft donor. This specimen consisted of PBMCs, mostly from graft donor cells, obtained 180 days after TCRalphabeta/CD19-depleted stem cell transplant. This rearrangement joins TRBV7-6 to TRBJ2-1; 12 nucleotides agree with TRBD2. CDR3 in amino acids: CASSSIPTSGSNNEQFF. In DNA form, the CDR3 reads TGTGCCAGCAGCTCCATCCCGACTAGCGGGAGCAACAATGAGCAGTTCTTC.